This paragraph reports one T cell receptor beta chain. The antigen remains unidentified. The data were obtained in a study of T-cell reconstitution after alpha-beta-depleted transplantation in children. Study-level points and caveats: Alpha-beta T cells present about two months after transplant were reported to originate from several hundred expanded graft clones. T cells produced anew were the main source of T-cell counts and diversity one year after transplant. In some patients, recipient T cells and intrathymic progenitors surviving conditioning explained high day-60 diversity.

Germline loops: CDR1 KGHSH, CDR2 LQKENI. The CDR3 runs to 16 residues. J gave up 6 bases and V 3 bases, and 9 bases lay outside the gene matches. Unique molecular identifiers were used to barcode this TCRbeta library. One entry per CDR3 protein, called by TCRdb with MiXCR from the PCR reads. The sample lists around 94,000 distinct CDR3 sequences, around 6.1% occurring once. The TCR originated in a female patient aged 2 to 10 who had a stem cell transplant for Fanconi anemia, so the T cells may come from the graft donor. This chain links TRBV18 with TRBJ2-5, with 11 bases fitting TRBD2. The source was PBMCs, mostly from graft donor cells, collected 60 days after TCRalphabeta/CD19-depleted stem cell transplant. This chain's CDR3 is CASSPLLAGGTQTQYF. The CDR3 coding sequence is TGTGCCAGCTCACCCCTCCTAGCGGGAGGTACGCAGACCCAGTACTTC.